This T cell receptor (beta chain) derives from a study of blood T cell repertoires in COVID-19. Study context: Material from acute and convalescent COVID-19 was sourced from the United States, Italy and Spain. Sample material is recorded as cDNA or gDNA derived from T cells, B-cell-depleted T cells, or PBMCs.

Trimming cost V 6 bases and J 4 bases; bases outside gene matches: 6. This CDR3 spans 13 amino acids. CDR1 SGHDT and CDR2 YYEEEE come from the germline V gene. In the original workflow: Using reference gene primer amplification, nucleated cell counts were estimated. This table comes from immunoSEQ multiplex PCR, and its TCRdb copy is limited to in-frame clones, with some not included. From that table come the V and J calls and clone size; the DNA was used to work out D and trimming. The repertoire consists of about 230,000 clones, with roughly 80% occurring once and the leading ten covering roughly 7%.

The TCR was taken from a woman in her forties or fifties with acute or convalescent COVID-19. V gene TRBV5-6 combines with J gene TRBJ2-5; 7 bases are shared with TRBD1. Sequencing was carried out using peripheral blood. CDR3 sequence (DNA): TGTGCCAGCAACCTCGGGACAGTAGAGACCCAGTACTTC. It translates to CASNLGTVETQYF.